A selection of T cell receptor beta chains follows, all from one sample in a study of shared clonotypes between healthy human individuals. Clones were read by immunoSEQ multiplex PCR, and TCRdb kept only the in-frame ones, dropping some. The data show fewer than 800,000 clones, roughly nine tenths seen once. The sample comprised naive CD8+ T cells sorted from blood. The receptors stem from a man under 40 in good health. Each CDR3 is given with its conserved first and last residue. Fields, in order: V gene, J gene, CDR3 protein.

v_gene: TRBV27
j_gene: TRBJ2-7
CDR3aa: CASSSRDRGSAYEQYF

v_gene: TRBV29-1
j_gene: TRBJ1-2
CDR3aa: CSVEGGLRPGANYGYTF

v_gene: TRBV19
j_gene: TRBJ2-1
CDR3aa: CASSISRSSYNEQFF

v_gene: TRBV29-1
j_gene: TRBJ1-2
CDR3aa: CSVEKAGEGYTF

v_gene: TRBV6-1
j_gene: TRBJ2-6
CDR3aa: CASSEGTTPTDWSGANVLTF

v_gene: TRBV30
j_gene: TRBJ2-3
CDR3aa: CAWSKRLREDTQYF

v_gene: TRBV28
j_gene: TRBJ1-5
CDR3aa: CATGEYSNQPQHF

v_gene: TRBV29-1
j_gene: TRBJ1-1
CDR3aa: CSGTTGRGENTEAFF

v_gene: TRBV5-4
j_gene: TRBJ2-7
CDR3aa: CASSLGQGEQYF

v_gene: TRBV6-1
j_gene: TRBJ2-5
CDR3aa: CASSEDREEETQYF

v_gene: TRBV27
j_gene: TRBJ2-1
CDR3aa: CASSFGDEQFF

v_gene: TRBV6-6
j_gene: TRBJ1-2
CDR3aa: CASSPVTGADGYTF

v_gene: TRBV7-9
j_gene: TRBJ2-5
CDR3aa: CASSPGTGIETQYF

v_gene: TRBV11-2
j_gene: TRBJ2-5
CDR3aa: CASSLRDGGAEETQYF

v_gene: TRBV7-6
j_gene: TRBJ2-7
CDR3aa: CANSRGGQGYEQYF

v_gene: TRBV4-1
j_gene: TRBJ1-1
CDR3aa: CASSQGIGAANTEAFF

v_gene: TRBV6-6
j_gene: TRBJ1-2
CDR3aa: CASSTGESFYGYTF

v_gene: TRBV4-2
j_gene: TRBJ2-3
CDR3aa: CASSPFPGTDTQYF

v_gene: TRBV28
j_gene: TRBJ2-2
CDR3aa: CASKGLAFHTGELFF

v_gene: TRBV6-1
j_gene: TRBJ1-5
CDR3aa: CASSEALGTGVNQPQHF

v_gene: TRBV7-8
j_gene: TRBJ2-3
CDR3aa: CASSLVATISTDTQYF

v_gene: TRBV12-5
j_gene: TRBJ2-1
CDR3aa: CASGRLGRSHEQFF

v_gene: TRBV27
j_gene: TRBJ1-5
CDR3aa: CASGTGPQPQHF

v_gene: TRBV9
j_gene: TRBJ1-1
CDR3aa: CASSPGLGTEAFF

v_gene: TRBV4-1
j_gene: TRBJ2-1
CDR3aa: CASSQDLNEQFF

v_gene: TRBV7-9
j_gene: TRBJ2-1
CDR3aa: CASSDGPARINEQFF

v_gene: TRBV30
j_gene: TRBJ2-7
CDR3aa: CAWSVGTDYSYEQYF

v_gene: TRBV13
j_gene: TRBJ2-1
CDR3aa: CASSLNDEQFF

v_gene: TRBV2
j_gene: TRBJ1-4
CDR3aa: CASSEGIQQLKLFF

v_gene: TRBV11-1
j_gene: TRBJ2-7
CDR3aa: CASSLAGQDYEQYF

v_gene: TRBV2
j_gene: TRBJ2-3
CDR3aa: CASRGAMTSTDTQYF

v_gene: TRBV7-6
j_gene: TRBJ2-6
CDR3aa: CASSRRDSSGANVLTF

v_gene: TRBV27
j_gene: TRBJ2-1
CDR3aa: CASSRRDTYNEQFF

v_gene: TRBV10-2
j_gene: TRBJ2-1
CDR3aa: CASTSGSSYNEQFF

v_gene: TRBV19
j_gene: TRBJ1-5
CDR3aa: CASSMEDMGNQPQHF

v_gene: TRBV7-9
j_gene: TRBJ2-2
CDR3aa: CASSLLTSGRTGELFF

v_gene: TRBV9
j_gene: TRBJ2-3
CDR3aa: CASSASPLPLSSTDTQYF

v_gene: TRBV19
j_gene: TRBJ2-7
CDR3aa: CASSMTENNYEQYF

v_gene: TRBV5-6
j_gene: TRBJ2-7
CDR3aa: CASSLEGLGEQYF

v_gene: TRBV27
j_gene: TRBJ2-7
CDR3aa: CASSPRQGSYEQYF

v_gene: TRBV7-9
j_gene: TRBJ2-2
CDR3aa: CASSFLRPNTGELFF

v_gene: TRBV9
j_gene: TRBJ2-1
CDR3aa: CASSASTSGRDNEQFF

v_gene: TRBV28
j_gene: TRBJ2-3
CDR3aa: CASKGTRVVSSTDTQYF

v_gene: TRBV27
j_gene: TRBJ2-1
CDR3aa: CASSSGLAGFSYNEQFF

v_gene: TRBV6-5
j_gene: TRBJ2-3
CDR3aa: CASSYRTTTDTQYF

v_gene: TRBV9
j_gene: TRBJ1-1
CDR3aa: CASSVGGQGEAFF

v_gene: TRBV21-1
j_gene: TRBJ2-7
CDR3aa: CASSKVASGTGGIYEQYF

v_gene: TRBV6-1
j_gene: TRBJ2-3
CDR3aa: CASIQGALIDTQYF

v_gene: TRBV10-3
j_gene: TRBJ2-2
CDR3aa: CAILATGELFF

v_gene: TRBV6-4
j_gene: TRBJ2-1
CDR3aa: CASSLAQSSLYNEQFF

v_gene: TRBV7-6
j_gene: TRBJ2-7
CDR3aa: CASRVEVDSYEQYF